The present T cell receptor beta chain was sequenced within a study of blood T cell repertoires in COVID-19. At the level of the study: Specimens from acute and convalescent COVID-19 originated in the United States, Italy and Spain.

The table came from immunoSEQ multiplex PCR; TCRdb's copy has only in-frame clones and leaves some out. The sample holds 120,000 or so clones, 70% to 90% seen once. V was pared by 0 bases and J by 6 bases, with 8 bases of the junction left unmatched. CDR1 is MNHEY and CDR2 is SMNVEV in the germline V gene (reference sequence). The CDR3 length is 15 residues. This sequence was found in a woman of 80 years or more with acute or convalescent COVID-19. The sequencing sample was made of peripheral blood. This chain connects TRBV27 to TRBJ2-7; TRBD1 agrees at 7 bases. The CDR3 sequence is CASSLSIFHRGEQYF. The CDR3 DNA sequence: TGTGCCAGCAGTTTATCGATATTCCACAGGGGCGAGCAGTACTTC.